The rows below give T cell receptor beta chains drawn from one sample of a study of response to subunit inactivated influenza vaccine. Each CDR3 protein gets one entry after TCRdb re-called the RT-PCR reads with MiXCR. The data hold about 480,000 distinct CDR3 sequences, with roughly 13% observed a single time. Material: PBMCs from blood, obtained roughly 46 days after vaccination. These receptors originate from a man aged 50 to 60 who received an inactivated influenza vaccine. CDR3s include the opening cysteine and the closing phenylalanine or tryptophan. D genes are given only for firm matches. Clone size is shown for a subset of rows, as once, few, many or a class of expanded clone.

>TRBJ2-1|NA|15|NA|TRBV4-3
CASSQDPNSYNEQFF
TGCGCCAGCAGCCAAGATCCGAACTCCTACAATGAGCAGTTCTTC
>TRBJ1-6|NA|15|few|TRBV28
CASSLSQGALLPLHF
TGTGCCAGCAGTTTATCCCAGGGAGCCCTCCTACCCCTCCACTTT
>TRBJ2-7|TRBD2|15|NA|TRBV19
CASSKGLAGTYEQYF
TGTGCCAGTAGTAAAGGACTAGCGGGAACCTACGAGCAGTACTTC
>TRBJ2-2|NA|14|NA|TRBV10-3
CAISETQYTGELFF
TGTGCCATCAGTGAGACTCAGTACACCGGGGAGCTGTTTTTT
>TRBJ2-2|NA|17|few|TRBV20-1
CSARDQGRQGGTGELFF
TGCAGTGCGAGAGATCAGGGGAGACAGGGAGGCACCGGGGAGCTGTTTTTT
>TRBJ2-7|TRBD2|13|NA|TRBV12-3/TRBV12-4
CASKTSGGYEQYF
TGTGCCAGCAAGACTAGCGGGGGCTACGAGCAGTACTTC
>TRBJ2-1|NA|16|few|TRBV7-7
CASSAGRGGAAHEQFF
TGTGCTAGCAGTGCCGGAAGGGGGGGGGCGGCCCATGAGCAGTTCTTC
>TRBJ2-1|NA|19|few|TRBV21-1
CASSKYAGPFRRTYNEQFF
TGTGCCAGCAGCAAATATGCGGGCCCTTTTAGAAGGACCTACAATGAGCAGTTCTTC
>TRBJ2-2|TRBD1|16|few|TRBV7-6
CASSNRRQGAPGELFF
TGTGCCAGCAGCAACCGGCGACAGGGGGCACCCGGGGAGCTGTTTTTT
>TRBJ2-3|TRBD1|11|few|TRBV29-1
CSVASGGTQYF
TGCAGCGTCGCATCAGGGGGTACGCAGTATTTT
>TRBJ2-3|NA|17|few|TRBV12-3/TRBV12-4
CASSLLVAGTSTDTQYF
TGTGCCAGCAGTTTATTGGTCGCGGGGACTAGCACAGATACGCAGTATTTT
>TRBJ1-6|TRBD1|16|NA|TRBV20-1
CSARATGIIYNSPLHF
TGCAGTGCTAGAGCGACAGGGATTATCTATAATTCACCCCTCCACTTT
>TRBJ1-2|TRBD1|15|NA|TRBV27
CASSLVPTGNYGYTF
TGTGCCAGCAGTTTGGTCCCGACAGGGAACTATGGCTACACCTTC
>TRBJ2-6|TRBD2|17|NA|TRBV10-3
CAISKGLAGVGANVLTF
TGTGCCATCAGTAAGGGACTAGCGGGAGTTGGGGCCAACGTCCTGACTTTC
>TRBJ2-7|NA|15|few|TRBV5-1
CASSSQEAPLHEQYF
TGCGCCAGTAGCTCCCAGGAGGCGCCACTCCACGAGCAGTACTTC
>TRBJ2-1|TRBD2|17|NA|TRBV7-2
CASSFYGLAVTYNEQFF
TGTGCCAGCAGTTTTTATGGACTAGCGGTTACATACAATGAGCAGTTCTTC
>TRBJ1-2|NA|15|few|TRBV29-1
CSVEGGVRLNYGYTF
TGCAGCGTTGAGGGCGGGGTCCGCCTTAACTATGGCTACACCTTC
>TRBJ2-5|NA|12|NA|TRBV6-6
CASSRVGETQYF
TGTGCCAGCAGTCGGGTGGGAGAGACCCAGTACTTC
>TRBJ2-7|NA|13|few|TRBV5-5
CASSLELLLEQYF
TGTGCCAGCAGCTTGGAACTATTGCTAGAGCAGTACTTC
>TRBJ2-5|NA|15|NA|TRBV5-6
CASSLARDADETQYF
TGTGCCAGCAGCTTGGCTAGGGATGCAGATGAGACCCAGTACTTC
>TRBJ2-7|TRBD1|14|few|TRBV7-8
CASTDRDGSYEQYF
TGTGCCAGCACCGACAGGGATGGTTCCTACGAGCAGTACTTC
>TRBJ2-5|TRBD2|16|once|TRBV5-1
CASSKGTSGSQETQYF
TGCGCCAGCAGCAAAGGGACTAGCGGGAGTCAAGAGACCCAGTACTTC
>TRBJ2-3|NA|16|few|TRBV9
CASSHPGRSPQDTQYF
TGTGCCAGCAGCCATCCGGGCAGATCACCCCAAGATACGCAGTATTTT
>TRBJ2-1|NA|18|once|TRBV2
CACCSPGLARHSYNEQFF
TGTGCCTGCTGTTCCCCGGGGCTAGCGAGGCACTCCTACAATGAGCAGTTCTTC
>TRBJ2-2|NA|12|NA|TRBV5-1
CASRQGTGELFF
TGCGCCAGCAGACAGGGTACCGGGGAGCTGTTTTTT
>TRBJ2-7|TRBD1|14|NA|TRBV6-1
CASSRFTGGDEQYF
TGTGCCAGCAGCCGATTCACAGGGGGCGACGAGCAGTACTTC
>TRBJ2-7|NA|14|NA|TRBV29-1
CSVDSGSGPYEQYF
TGCAGCGTTGATTCGGGGAGCGGACCCTACGAGCAGTACTTC
>TRBJ2-1|TRBD1|15|NA|TRBV7-9
CASSAGTGRGNEQFF
TGTGCCAGCAGCGCCGGGACAGGCAGGGGGAATGAGCAGTTCTTC
>TRBJ2-2|TRBD1|15|few|TRBV7-9
CASSYSGTGSGELFF
TGTGCCAGCAGTTACTCCGGGACAGGGTCCGGGGAGCTGTTTTTT
>TRBJ2-7|NA|14|NA|TRBV12-3/TRBV12-4
CASSPGVNTYEQYF
TGTGCCAGCAGTCCCGGAGTGAACACCTACGAGCAGTACTTC
>TRBJ2-1|NA|13|many|TRBV7-9
CASSPREGQGSFF
TGTGCCAGCAGCCCCCGGGAGGGACAGGGTTCGTTCTTC
>TRBJ1-2|NA|14|few|TRBV15
CATSREGGGYGYTF
TGTGCCACCAGCAGAGAGGGCGGGGGCTATGGCTACACCTTC
>TRBJ2-5|NA|13|many|TRBV12-3/TRBV12-4
CASSIPAQETQYF
TGTGCCAGCAGTATTCCGGCCCAAGAGACCCAGTACTTC
>TRBJ2-4|TRBD2|19|few|TRBV6-1
CASIGPGLAGGLAKNIQYF
TGTGCCAGCATTGGACCGGGACTAGCGGGAGGACTAGCCAAAAACATTCAGTACTTC
>TRBJ2-4|NA|14|NA|TRBV7-2
CASSLAEAKNIQYF
TGTGCCAGCAGCTTAGCAGAGGCTAAGAACATTCAGTACTTC
>TRBJ2-5|TRBD1|18|NA|TRBV11-2
CASSLTWRDRAGQETQYF
TGTGCCAGCAGCTTAACATGGAGGGACAGGGCCGGCCAAGAGACCCAGTACTTC
>TRBJ2-3|TRBD2|13|NA|TRBV3-1
CASSGTSEDTQYF
TGTGCCAGCAGCGGGACTAGCGAAGATACGCAGTATTTT
>TRBJ2-1|TRBD2|17|few|TRBV3-1
CASSQDLRLAGELGQFF
TGTGCCAGCAGCCAAGATTTGCGTCTAGCGGGGGAACTGGGGCAGTTCTTC
>TRBJ2-7|TRBD2|17|NA|TRBV7-9
CASSLIGTSGRSYEQYF
TGTGCCAGCAGCTTAATCGGGACTAGCGGTCGCTCCTACGAGCAGTACTTC
>TRBJ2-6|NA|15|few|TRBV2
CASSEDAAGANVLTF
TGTGCCAGCAGTGAAGATGCTGCTGGGGCCAACGTCCTGACTTTC
>TRBJ2-5|TRBD1|17|NA|TRBV15
CATSRDPLTGGRETQYF
TGTGCCACCAGCAGAGATCCCCTGACAGGGGGCCGAGAGACCCAGTACTTC
>TRBJ2-5|NA|14|NA|TRBV11-1
CASSLQGPGETQYF
TGTGCCAGCAGCTTACAAGGGCCGGGAGAGACCCAGTACTTC
>TRBJ2-7|NA|16|many|TRBV12-3/TRBV12-4
CASSPGSGPGGREQYF
TGTGCCAGCAGTCCCGGGTCAGGGCCTGGGGGTCGCGAGCAGTACTTC
>TRBJ2-1|NA|15|few|TRBV14
CASSWIADAYNEQFF
TGTGCCAGCAGTTGGATAGCGGACGCTTACAATGAGCAGTTCTTC
>TRBJ2-7|TRBD2|16|few|TRBV7-9
CASSLGLATRVPEQYF
TGTGCCAGCAGCTTAGGACTAGCAACGAGGGTCCCCGAGCAGTACTTC
>TRBJ1-3|NA|15|many|TRBV12-3/TRBV12-4
CASSTSRGSGNTIYF
TGTGCCAGCAGCACCTCAAGGGGCTCTGGAAACACCATATATTTT
>TRBJ1-2|NA|17|NA|TRBV11-2
CASRTWGGLGTNYGYTF
TGTGCCAGCAGAACGTGGGGAGGTTTGGGGACTAACTATGGCTACACCTTC
>TRBJ2-1|TRBD2|18|few|TRBV20-1
CSARNNLALSGGYNEQFF
TGCAGTGCTAGGAACAATCTAGCGTTGTCGGGGGGTTACAATGAGCAGTTCTTC
>TRBJ1-6|TRBD1|16|NA|TRBV20-1
CSAQGQGSSYNSPLHF
TGCAGTGCCCAAGGACAGGGGAGCTCCTATAATTCACCCCTCCACTTT
>TRBJ1-1|NA|15|few|TRBV5-1
CASSGSGRLNTEAFF
TGCGCCAGCAGCGGATCGGGACGGTTGAACACTGAAGCTTTCTTT
>TRBJ1-4|NA|12|NA|TRBV29-1
CSVALTNEKLFF
TGCAGCGTTGCCCTAACTAATGAAAAACTGTTTTTT
>TRBJ1-4|NA|14|many|TRBV7-9
CASSLAGGTEKLFF
TGTGCCAGCAGCTTAGCCGGCGGGACTGAAAAACTGTTTTTT
>TRBJ1-5|NA|15|NA|TRBV6-7
CASSRTDTMCQPQHF
TGTGCCAGCAGTCGAACAGATACGATGTGTCAGCCCCAGCATTTT
>TRBJ1-5|NA|13|many|TRBV5-1
CASSPNSNQPQHF
TGCGCCAGCAGCCCAAATAGCAATCAGCCCCAGCATTTT